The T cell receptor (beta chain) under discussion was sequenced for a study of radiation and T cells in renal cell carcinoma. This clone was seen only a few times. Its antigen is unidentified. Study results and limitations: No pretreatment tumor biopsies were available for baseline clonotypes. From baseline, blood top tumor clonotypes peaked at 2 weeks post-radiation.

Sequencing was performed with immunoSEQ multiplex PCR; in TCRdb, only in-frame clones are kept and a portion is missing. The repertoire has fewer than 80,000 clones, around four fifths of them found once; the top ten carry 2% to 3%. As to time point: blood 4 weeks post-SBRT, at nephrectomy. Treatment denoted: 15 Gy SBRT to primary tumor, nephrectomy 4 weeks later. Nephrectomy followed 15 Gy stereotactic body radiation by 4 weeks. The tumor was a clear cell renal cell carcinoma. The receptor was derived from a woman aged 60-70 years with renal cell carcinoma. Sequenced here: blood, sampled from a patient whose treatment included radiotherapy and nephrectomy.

The CDR3, as DNA: TGTGCCAGCAGGGACTATGGACAGGGAAGGGTGGGCTACACCTTC. Protein: CASRDYGQGRVGYTF. The chain uses TRBV2 and TRBJ1-2, with 8 bases lining up with TRBD1. Germline CDR1 and CDR2: SNHLY and FYNNEI. J lost 8 bases, V lost 6 bases, and 14 bases had no gene match. This CDR3 comprises 15 residues.